The rows below give T cell receptor beta chains drawn from one sample of a study of identical twins. TCRdb processed the 5' RACE reads anew with MiXCR; each CDR3 protein has one entry. The sample shows about 520,000 distinct CDR3 sequences, approximately 22% of them seen only once. Separately, the same data were catalogued under a study of T cells expressing NK-cell markers.

Sequencing was carried out using CD4+ T cells sorted from blood. Receptors were obtained from a woman aged 18-29 years in good health. Each CDR3 is given with its conserved first and last residue. Each record gives: V gene, J gene, D gene, clone size, CDR3 DNA, CDR3 protein. The D gene is left open where the match is weak. Size values are once, few and many counts, or a class for expanded clones, and some rows have none.

v_gene: TRBV29-1; j_gene: TRBJ2-3; d_gene: TRBD2; abundance: few; CDR3nt: TGCAGCGTTGAAATCGCGGGAGTCAGAGATACGCAGTATTTT; CDR3aa: CSVEIAGVRDTQYF
v_gene: TRBV9; j_gene: TRBJ2-1; d_gene: TRBD2; abundance: -; CDR3nt: TGTGCCAGCAGCGTAGCTCCAGCGGGGGGGTTCCCTACAGCCTACAATGAGCAGTTCTTC; CDR3aa: CASSVAPAGGFPTAYNEQFF
v_gene: TRBV7-6; j_gene: TRBJ2-7; d_gene: TRBD1; abundance: once; CDR3nt: TGTGCCAGCAGCTTCCCGGGACAGTCCCGTTCCGAGCAGTACTTC; CDR3aa: CASSFPGQSRSEQYF
v_gene: TRBV9; j_gene: TRBJ1-1; d_gene: -; abundance: -; CDR3nt: TGTGCCAGCAGCGTATCCCCCGGCTCTGAAGCTTTCTTT; CDR3aa: CASSVSPGSEAFF
v_gene: TRBV5-1; j_gene: TRBJ2-7; d_gene: -; abundance: many; CDR3nt: TGCGCCAGCAGCTTGGTACAGGTCATGCCTGACGAGCAGTACTTC; CDR3aa: CASSLVQVMPDEQYF
v_gene: TRBV5-1; j_gene: TRBJ1-2; d_gene: -; abundance: few; CDR3nt: TGCGCCAGCAGCGGGGTCGGCGCCTTAGATGGCTACACCTTC; CDR3aa: CASSGVGALDGYTF
v_gene: TRBV12-3/TRBV12-4; j_gene: TRBJ2-7; d_gene: -; abundance: many; CDR3nt: TGTGCCAGCAGGTCCCGGATCCCCTCAGGCGAGCAGTACTTC; CDR3aa: CASRSRIPSGEQYF
v_gene: TRBV5-1; j_gene: TRBJ2-5; d_gene: -; abundance: -; CDR3nt: TGCGCCAGCAGCTTGGTGCTAGCTGGGGGTATGTCGGAGACCCAGTACTTC; CDR3aa: CASSLVLAGGMSETQYF
v_gene: TRBV20-1; j_gene: TRBJ1-4; d_gene: -; abundance: -; CDR3nt: TGCAGTGCTAGGGAGGGAACTAATGAAAAACTGTTTTTT; CDR3aa: CSAREGTNEKLFF
v_gene: TRBV5-1; j_gene: TRBJ2-1; d_gene: TRBD2; abundance: -; CDR3nt: TGCGCCAGCAGCTTGGCGCCTGGGGGGGAGGCCGATGAGCAGTTCTTC; CDR3aa: CASSLAPGGEADEQFF
v_gene: TRBV5-1; j_gene: TRBJ2-5; d_gene: -; abundance: -; CDR3nt: TGCGCCAGCCGCATAGAAGAGACCCAGTACTTC; CDR3aa: CASRIEETQYF
v_gene: TRBV9; j_gene: TRBJ1-2; d_gene: TRBD1; abundance: -; CDR3nt: TGTGCCAGCAGCGAGCTATCCCAAGGGGGCGCGGGGTATGGCTACACCTTC; CDR3aa: CASSELSQGGAGYGYTF
v_gene: TRBV7-2; j_gene: TRBJ2-7; d_gene: TRBD1; abundance: few; CDR3nt: TGTGCCAGCAGCCCGGGACAGGCTATGATCCACTTC; CDR3aa: CASSPGQAMIHF
v_gene: TRBV4-3; j_gene: TRBJ1-5; d_gene: -; abundance: -; CDR3nt: TGCGCCAGCAGCCAAGATTGGGGAAGCAATCAGCCCCAGCATTTT; CDR3aa: CASSQDWGSNQPQHF
v_gene: TRBV12-3/TRBV12-4; j_gene: TRBJ2-1; d_gene: TRBD1; abundance: -; CDR3nt: TGTGCCAGCAGGCCGGGACAGGGGAATTTTGGGGAGCAGTTCTTC; CDR3aa: CASRPGQGNFGEQFF
v_gene: TRBV5-1; j_gene: TRBJ2-3; d_gene: -; abundance: few; CDR3nt: TGCGCCAGCACCGAGCCCACAGATACGCAGTATTTT; CDR3aa: CASTEPTDTQYF
v_gene: TRBV4-2; j_gene: TRBJ1-6; d_gene: -; abundance: -; CDR3nt: TGTGCCAGCAGCCGGGGGATGCTCTCATCACCCCTCCACTTT; CDR3aa: CASSRGMLSSPLHF
v_gene: TRBV20-1; j_gene: TRBJ2-3; d_gene: -; abundance: few; CDR3nt: TGCAGTGCCGAGGGTCCTTCCGCAGATACGCAGTATTTT; CDR3aa: CSAEGPSADTQYF
v_gene: TRBV5-1; j_gene: TRBJ2-2; d_gene: TRBD1; abundance: -; CDR3nt: TGCGCCAGCAGCTTAAAGGAGACAGGGGGCTCCGGGGAGCTGTTTTTT; CDR3aa: CASSLKETGGSGELFF
v_gene: TRBV5-1; j_gene: TRBJ2-5; d_gene: -; abundance: many; CDR3nt: TGCGCCAGCAGCCCGACGACGGCCATAAAGACCCAGTACTTC; CDR3aa: CASSPTTAIKTQYF